This entry features one T cell receptor (beta chain) sequence. This entry belongs to a study of blood T cell repertoires in COVID-19. Looking at the study overall: COVID-19 samples, acute and convalescent, were from the United States, Italy and Spain.

CDR3 length equals 13 residues. Trimming cost V 1 base and J 2 bases, with 6 bases left between them. Germline CDR1 and CDR2: SGHTA and FQGNSA. Sequenced by immunoSEQ multiplex PCR; TCRdb stores in-frame clones only, minus some. This sample has 99,000 or so clones; under 80% occur once, and the top ten carry roughly 19%. The TCR was taken from an older woman with acute or convalescent COVID-19. The material sequenced was peripheral blood. The V and J genes are TRBV7-2 and TRBJ2-7, with D unclear. CDR3 residues: CASSLGLAYEQYF. In DNA form, the CDR3 reads TGTGCCAGCAGCTTAGGGCTGGCCTACGAGCAGTACTTC.